The TCR beta chain under discussion was sequenced for a study of regulatory T cells in long-lasting Graves disease. CDR1 and CDR2 from the germline V gene are LNHDA and SQIVND (reference sequence). V lost 2 bases and J lost 3, with 13 bases in between. This CDR3 spans 16 amino acids. Noted time point: newly diagnosed GD, antithyroid drugs for less than 3 months. Making the TCR library involved RNA that had been extracted from PBMCs. The authors drew patients from an endocrinology department in Xi'an, China. The study, taken as a whole, reports: Favoring TRBV28, TRBJ1-2 and TRBJ2-5 was a feature seen in persistent disease. Whereas new patients shared about a thousand public clonotypes, persistent patients shared more, at 2,500 to 3,500.

The sample holds a few counts of this clonotype. Antigen unknown. For TCR beta, libraries came from iRepertoire HTBI primers and Arm-PCR of CDR3 regions. TCRdb ran MiXCR on the multiplex PCR reads and lists one entry per CDR3 protein. The sample lists more than 450,000 distinct CDR3 sequences; roughly 17% were seen once. In addition, the sample was reused for a study of T cells in Graves' hyperthyroidism and ophthalmopathy.

The chain combines TRBV19 with TRBJ2-2, with D perhaps being TRBD1 or TRBD2 (6 bases each). The receptor's source is a man aged 35 to 55 with Graves disease. The sequencing used peripheral blood mononuclear cells (PBMCs), collected at new diagnosis, from a patient treated with antithyroid drugs. In nucleotides, the CDR3 is TGTGCCAGTAGTATAACAGGGAGGATACACACCGGGGAGCTGTTTTTT. As protein: CASSITGRIHTGELFF.